This section outlines one T cell receptor (beta chain) sequence together with its context. This record belongs to a study of blood T cell repertoires in COVID-19. Background on the study: PBMCs, B-cell-depleted T cells, or T cells provided the cDNA or gDNA that made up the material.

CDR3 length: 13 amino acids. CDR1 ENHRY and CDR2 SYGVKD come from the germline V gene. Losses at the gene ends were 5 bases for V and 4 bases for J; bases not matched to a gene: 3. Using immunoSEQ multiplex PCR, the repertoire was profiled, and TCRdb retains in-frame clones only, with some absent. Here the sample spans 90,000 to 95,000 clones, 88% being singletons. The sequencing input was peripheral blood. J is TRBJ1-1 and V is TRBV10-3; 8 positions match TRBD1. The TCR was taken from a woman between 65 and 79 years old with acute or convalescent COVID-19. CDR3 loop: CAISRQGSTEAFF. The CDR3 DNA reads as TGTGCCATCAGTAGACAGGGGTCCACTGAAGCTTTCTTT.